Following are 24 T cell receptor beta chains from one sample sequenced in a study of TIL therapy for anti-PD-1-resistant metastatic lung cancer. Specified time point: pre-treatment sample, taken before nivolumab and TIL therapy. The libraries were made with immunoSEQ v3. The assay was immunoSEQ multiplex PCR, and TCRdb's table has in-frame clones only and misses some. The repertoire holds tens of thousands of clones, around 70% seen once, with around 1.7% in the top ten. The sample was blood, taken at baseline. The receptors stem from a person between 25 and 80 years old with non-small cell lung cancer.

This clone was seen more than once but under ten times. The chain joins TRBV6-5 to TRBJ1-1; tentatively, D is TRBD1 (6 bases). This CDR3 is built from 13 residues. In germline, CDR1 is MNHEY, CDR2 SVGAGI. Trimming shortened V by 6 bases and J by 1 base, and 9 bases separated the two germline ends. The CDR3 here is CASSQQGNTEAFF. In DNA, the CDR3 is TGTGCCAGCAGCCAACAGGGGAACACTGAAGCTTTCTTT.

The genes are TRBV7-8 and TRBJ1-1; 7 bases are a match to TRBD1. The germline CDR1 and CDR2 sequences are SGHVS and FQNEAQ. The CDR3 sequence is 16 residues long. After removal of 3 bases from V and 1 base from J, the junction contained 8 bases not matched to a gene. The DNA for the CDR3 is TGTGCCAGCAGCTTTTTTCCGGCAGGGGGGAACACTGAAGCTTTCTTT. It yields the protein CASSFFPAGGNTEAFF.

The gene calls are TRBV7-2 and TRBJ2-3; D is ambiguous. Trimming removed 4 bases at V and 0 bases at J, with 8 bases between. The CDR3 spans 14 residues. In germline, CDR1 is SGHTA, CDR2 FQGNSA. CDR3 nucleotide sequence: TGTGCCAGCAGCTCCCTGTCCAGCACAGATACGCAGTATTTT. It translates to CASSSLSSTDTQYF.

The rearrangement joins TRBV5-6 to TRBJ1-4; D is unresolved. Germline V CDR1 and CDR2: SGHDT, YYEEEE. CDR3 length: 13 amino acids. Trimming shortened V by 0 bases and J by 8 bases, and 8 bases separated the two germline ends. The CDR3 protein is CASSLGQAEKLFF. The CDR3 DNA sequence: TGTGCCAGCAGCTTGGGGCAGGCAGAAAAACTGTTTTTT.

This clone was seen repeatedly, ten times or more. The rearrangement links TRBV7-9 to TRBJ1-1; no firm D call. V was trimmed by 2 bases and J by 8 bases, leaving 15 bases between them. Germline assignment: CDR1 SEHNR and CDR2 FQNEAQ (reference sequence). The CDR3 contains 14 residues. Here the CDR3 reads CASSLLSRLAEAFF. For the CDR3, the DNA is TGTGCCAGCAGCTTATTGTCCAGGCTTGCCGAAGCTTTCTTT.

This chain joins TRBV25-1 and TRBJ2-3; D not certain. Trimming stripped 3 bases from V and 3 bases from J, with 10 bases between. Germline V lookup: CDR1 MGHDK, CDR2 SYGVNS. The CDR3 loop spans 14 amino acids. CDR3 region: CASSDPVGTDTQYF. CDR3 DNA: TGTGCCAGCAGTGACCCGGTGGGGACAGATACGCAGTATTTT.

The rearrangement links TRBV29-1 to TRBJ2-3; D is ambiguous. The V end lost 7 bases, the J end lost 1 base, and 12 bases lay between the germline ends. Germline CDR1 and CDR2: SQVTM and ANQGSEA. This CDR3 is 13 amino acids long. The DNA for the CDR3 is TGCAGCGGTGATGGGCCTCGCACAGATACGCAGTATTTT. This gives the protein CSGDGPRTDTQYF.

The gene calls are TRBV11-2 and TRBJ2-5; TRBD2 matches 7 bases. This CDR3 is 16 amino acids long. Germline V CDR1 and CDR2: SGHAT, FQNNGV. The V gene end was trimmed by 5 bases and the J gene end by 0 bases; junction bases not matched to a gene: 9. The CDR3 sequence: CASSPRLAGNQETQYF. The CDR3 nucleotides read TGTGCCAGCAGCCCCCGGTTAGCGGGCAACCAAGAGACCCAGTACTTC.

The chain has TRBV28 and TRBJ2-5; a possible D gene is TRBD2 (5 bases). Germline loops: CDR1 MDHEN, CDR2 SYDVKM. Trimming removed 5 bases from V and 4 bases from J, with 14 bases in between. There are 14 residues in the CDR3. The CDR3 nucleotides are TGTGCCAGCAGTCCGGGGATCCGTTTAGAGACCCAGTACTTC. Protein sequence: CASSPGIRLETQYF.

V is TRBV10-3 and J is TRBJ2-1, with TRBD2 identical over 10 bases. The trim removed 6 bases at V and 4 bases at J, leaving 3 bases unmatched. The CDR3 is made up of 14 amino acids. CDR1 is ENHRY, CDR2 SYGVKD, per germline. The chain's CDR3 is CAISWTSGYNEQFF. As DNA, the CDR3 is TGTGCCATCAGCTGGACTAGCGGTTACAATGAGCAGTTCTTC.

CDR3 sequence: CASRGDRRYTDTQYF. Written as DNA, the CDR3 is TGTGCCAGCAGGGGGGACAGGCGTTACACAGATACGCAGTATTTT. This sequence joins TRBV7-2 and TRBJ2-3, with 8 bases aligning to TRBD1. Unmatched junction bases numbered 7, after V lost 6 bases and J lost 2 bases. Germline loops: CDR1 SGHTA, CDR2 FQGNSA. This CDR3 is 15 amino acids long.

CDR3 in DNA: TGCGCCAGCAGCCAAGATAAACCCTCCGCTTATGGCTACACCTTC. This sequence encodes CASSQDKPSAYGYTF. V is TRBV4-1 and J is TRBJ1-2; D gene unclear. The germline gives CDR1 MGHRA, CDR2 YSYEKL. Trimming took off 0 bases at V and 5 bases at J, with 13 bases between the two ends. This CDR3 region has 15 residues.

The CDR3: CASSLRAAQETQYF. DNA for the CDR3: TGTGCCAGCAGTTTAAGGGCCGCCCAAGAGACCCAGTACTTC. The chain joins TRBV6-5 to TRBJ2-5; D call uncertain. The germline CDR1 and CDR2 sequences are MNHEY and SVGAGI. Trimming removed 4 bases at V and 1 base at J, with 10 bases between. CDR3 length: 14 amino acids.

This clone was counted only a few times. The chain is built from TRBV7-2 and TRBJ1-1; TRBD1 might be the D (5 bases). CDR1 SGHTA and CDR2 FQGNSA come from the germline V gene. CDR3 length equals 13 residues. With 6 bases removed from V and 1 base from J, the gap between germline ends came to 9 bases. The CDR3 DNA reads as TGTGCCAGCAGTCTCGGACAGAACACTGAAGCTTTCTTT. This encodes CASSLGQNTEAFF.

The V gene is TRBV6-6, the J gene TRBJ2-7; 9 bases line up with TRBD2. The trim removed 5 bases at V and 4 bases at J, leaving 6 bases unmatched. Germline CDR1 is MNHNY and CDR2 is SVGAGI (reference sequence). The CDR3 covers 14 residues. CDR3 nucleotides: TGTGCCAGCAGTCGACTAGCGGACTTATACGAGCAGTACTTC. Protein: CASSRLADLYEQYF.

The chain couples TRBV28 to TRBJ2-2; unclear D gene. Trimming stripped 9 bases from V and 0 bases from J, with 14 bases between. This CDR3 is 15 amino acids long. Germline lookup yields CDR1 MDHEN and CDR2 SYDVKM. The CDR3: CASRHRRTNTGELFF. In DNA form, the CDR3 reads TGTGCCAGTCGACACCGCCGGACGAACACCGGGGAGCTGTTTTTT.

The chain carries TRBV4-1 and TRBJ1-5, with TRBD1 identical over 9 bases. Germline V gives CDR1 MGHRA, CDR2 YSYEKL. The length of the CDR3 is 16 residues. J lost 3 bases, V lost 3 bases, and 6 bases had no gene match. CDR3 in DNA: TGCGCCAGCAGCCACGGGACAGGGAGGGTCAATCAGCCCCAGCATTTT. As protein: CASSHGTGRVNQPQHF.

This rearrangement joins TRBV23-1 to TRBJ2-7; D ambiguous. TRBV23-1 is known as an ORF, though its function is uncertain. The CDR3 has 16 amino acids. Trimming took off 0 bases at V and 0 bases at J, with 12 bases between the two ends. CDR3 residues: CASSQSFDWSSYEQYF. The CDR3 DNA follows: TGCGCCAGCAGTCAATCCTTCGATTGGAGCTCCTACGAGCAGTACTTC.

This clone was detected only a few times. The V call is TRBV19, the J call TRBJ1-1, with 8 bases matching TRBD1. The junction had 8 bases not matched to a gene; V was cut back by 3 bases and J by 2 bases. Per germline, CDR1 LNHDA and CDR2 SQIVND (reference sequence). This CDR3 has 16 amino acids. This CDR3 reads CASSMGTGLGNTEAFF. The DNA for the CDR3 is TGTGCCAGTAGTATGGGGACAGGCCTGGGCAACACTGAAGCTTTCTTT.

The rearrangement joins TRBV5-5 to TRBJ1-3; D remains ambiguous. V lost 0 bases, J lost 4 bases, and 2 bases lay in between. CDR3 length equals 12 residues. Germline lookup yields CDR1 SGHKS and CDR2 YYEKEE (reference sequence). The CDR3: CASSLAGNTIYF. In DNA form, the CDR3 reads TGTGCCAGCAGCTTGGCGGGAAACACCATATATTTT.

J is TRBJ1-3 and V is TRBV11-3; TRBD1 aligns across 8 bases. CDR1 SGHNT and CDR2 YENEEA come from the germline V gene. The CDR3 consists of 12 residues. Trimming removed 5 bases from V and 14 bases from J; junction bases left unmatched: 8. CDR3 DNA sequence: TGTGCCAGCAGCATTATACAGGGGGAAGTATATTTT. This codes for CASSIIQGEVYF.

The chain is built from TRBV7-2 and TRBJ1-3; tentatively, D is TRBD1 (6 bases). CDR3 length: 15 amino acids. The V end lost 2 bases, the J end lost 2 bases, and 10 bases lay between the germline ends. Looked up from germline, CDR1 is SGHTA and CDR2 is FQGNSA. The CDR3 is CASSLNGQTGNTIYF. The CDR3, as DNA: TGTGCCAGCAGCTTAAATGGACAGACTGGAAACACCATATATTTT.

This rearrangement joins TRBV28 to TRBJ1-2; weak D call: TRBD1 (6 bases). The germline V and J ends were trimmed by 5 bases and 6 bases, with 22 bases remaining between them. The CDR3 is 16 amino acids. Germline CDR1 is MDHEN and CDR2 is SYDVKM. The CDR3 DNA sequence: TGTGCCAGCAGTACCGTGAGGGGGGGGACCATTCATGGCTACACCTTC. Its translation is CASSTVRGGTIHGYTF.

The chain uses TRBV27 and TRBJ2-5; possible D gene TRBD2, 6 bases. This CDR3 comprises 15 residues. Looked up from germline, CDR1 is MNHEY and CDR2 is SMNVEV (reference sequence). Deletions cut 1 base from V and 3 bases from J, with 12 bases between. The CDR3 nucleotides read TGTGCCAGCAGTTTATATGGGAGGCTGGAAGAGACCCAGTACTTC. It translates to CASSLYGRLEETQYF.